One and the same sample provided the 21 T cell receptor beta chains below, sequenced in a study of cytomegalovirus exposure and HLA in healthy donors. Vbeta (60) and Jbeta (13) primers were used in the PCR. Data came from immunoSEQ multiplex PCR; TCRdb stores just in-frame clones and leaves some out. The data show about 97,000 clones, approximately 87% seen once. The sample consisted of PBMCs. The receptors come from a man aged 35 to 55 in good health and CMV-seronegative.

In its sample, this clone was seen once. CDR3 protein: CASSSRRTSANYGYTF. The CDR3 DNA sequence: TGTGCCAGCAGCTCTCGTCGGACATCGGCGAACTATGGCTACACCTTC. The chain employs TRBV7-8 and TRBJ1-2; D is possibly TRBD1 (5 bases). Trimming cost V 4 bases and J 2 bases, with 17 bases left between them. This CDR3 spans 16 amino acids. CDR1 is SGHVS and CDR2 is FQNEAQ in the germline V gene.

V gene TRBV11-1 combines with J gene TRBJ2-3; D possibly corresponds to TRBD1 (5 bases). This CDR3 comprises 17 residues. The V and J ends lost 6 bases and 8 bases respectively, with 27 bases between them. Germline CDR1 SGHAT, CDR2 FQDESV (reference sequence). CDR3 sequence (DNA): TGTGCCAGCAGTTCCGATGTGACAGCATCACATGGTGGTACGCAGTATTTT. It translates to CASSSDVTASHGGTQYF.

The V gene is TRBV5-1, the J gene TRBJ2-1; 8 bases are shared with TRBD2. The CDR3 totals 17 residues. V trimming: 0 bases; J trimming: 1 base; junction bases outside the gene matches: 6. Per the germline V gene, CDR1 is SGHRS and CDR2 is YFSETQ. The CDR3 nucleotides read TGCGCCAGCAGCTTGGCGGGGGGGGTGAGATCCTACAATGAGCAGTTCTTC. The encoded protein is CASSLAGGVRSYNEQFF.

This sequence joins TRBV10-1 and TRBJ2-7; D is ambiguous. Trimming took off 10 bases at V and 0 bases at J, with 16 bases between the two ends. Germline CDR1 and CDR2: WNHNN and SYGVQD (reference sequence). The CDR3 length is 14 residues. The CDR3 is CATEWAVNSYEQYF. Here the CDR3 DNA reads TGCGCCACCGAATGGGCAGTGAACTCCTACGAGCAGTACTTC.

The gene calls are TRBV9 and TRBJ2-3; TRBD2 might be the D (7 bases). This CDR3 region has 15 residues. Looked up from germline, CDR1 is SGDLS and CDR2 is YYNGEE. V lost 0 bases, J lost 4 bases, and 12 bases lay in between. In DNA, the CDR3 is TGTGCCAGCAGCGTAGCAGGGGCGGGGGCAGATACGCAGTATTTT. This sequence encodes CASSVAGAGADTQYF. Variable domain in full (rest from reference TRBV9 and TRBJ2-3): DSGVTQTPKHLITATGQRVTLRCSPRSGDLSVYWYQQSLDQGLQFLIQYYNGEERAKGNILERFSAQQFPDLHSELNLSSLELGDSALYFCASSVAGAGADTQYFGPGTRLTVL.

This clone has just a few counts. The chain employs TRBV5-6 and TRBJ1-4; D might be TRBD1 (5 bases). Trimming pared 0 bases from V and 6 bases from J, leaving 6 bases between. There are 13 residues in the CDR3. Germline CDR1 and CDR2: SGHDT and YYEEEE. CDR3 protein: CASSLGGDEKLFF. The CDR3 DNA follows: TGTGCCAGCAGCTTGGGGGGGGATGAAAAACTGTTTTTT. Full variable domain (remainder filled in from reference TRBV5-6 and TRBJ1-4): DAGVTQSPTHLIKTRGQQVTLRCSPKSGHDTVSWYQQALGQGPQFIFQYYEEEERQRGNFPDRFSGHQFPNYSSELNVNALLLGDSALYLCASSLGGDEKLFFGSGTQLSVL.

CDR3 nucleotide sequence: TGTGCCAGCAGCGTACAGGGGAACCCCCAAGAGACCCAGTACTTC. This sequence encodes CASSVQGNPQETQYF. This chain joins TRBV9 and TRBJ2-5; tentative D call: TRBD1 (6 bases). Germline CDR1 and CDR2: SGDLS and YYNGEE. The CDR3 runs 15 residues. The germline V and J ends were trimmed by 1 base and 1 base, with 11 bases remaining between them.

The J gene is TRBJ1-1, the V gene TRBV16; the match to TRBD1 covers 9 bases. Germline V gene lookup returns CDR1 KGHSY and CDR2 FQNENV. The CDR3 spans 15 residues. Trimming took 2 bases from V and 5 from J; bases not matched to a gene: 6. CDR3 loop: CASSQRGQGRTEAFF. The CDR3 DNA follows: TGTGCCAGCAGCCAAAGGGGACAGGGTCGAACTGAAGCTTTCTTT. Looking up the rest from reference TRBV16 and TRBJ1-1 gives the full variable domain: GEEVAQTPKHLVRGEGQKAKLYCAPIKGHSYVFWYQQVLKNEFKFLISFQNENVFDETGMPKERFSAKCLPNSPCSLEIQATKLEDSAVYFCASSQRGQGRTEAFFGQGTRLTVV.

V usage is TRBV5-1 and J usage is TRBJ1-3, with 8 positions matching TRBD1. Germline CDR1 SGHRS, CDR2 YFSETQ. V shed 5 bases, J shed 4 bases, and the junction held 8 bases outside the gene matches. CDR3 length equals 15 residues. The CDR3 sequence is CASSPAGQGGNTIYF. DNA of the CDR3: TGCGCCAGCAGTCCTGCTGGACAGGGAGGAAACACCATATATTTT.

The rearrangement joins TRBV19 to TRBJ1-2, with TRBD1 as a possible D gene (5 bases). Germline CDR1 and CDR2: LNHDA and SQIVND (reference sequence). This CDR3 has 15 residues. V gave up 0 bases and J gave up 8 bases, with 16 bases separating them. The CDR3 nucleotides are TGTGCCAGTAGTATAGATCTGTGGGGCGCAGGAGGCTACACCTTC. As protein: CASSIDLWGAGGYTF.

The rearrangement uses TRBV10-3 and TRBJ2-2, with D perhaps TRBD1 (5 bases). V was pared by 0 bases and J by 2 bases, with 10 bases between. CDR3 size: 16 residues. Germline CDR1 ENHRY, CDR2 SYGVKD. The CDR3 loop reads CAISESSQDNTGELFF. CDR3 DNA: TGTGCCATCAGTGAGTCTTCACAGGATAACACCGGGGAGCTGTTTTTT.

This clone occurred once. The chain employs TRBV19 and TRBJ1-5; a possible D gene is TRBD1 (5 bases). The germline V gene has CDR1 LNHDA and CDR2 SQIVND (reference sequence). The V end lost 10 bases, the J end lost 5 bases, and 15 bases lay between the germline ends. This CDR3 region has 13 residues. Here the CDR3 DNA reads TGTGCCATAGGCGGGGCCAATCATCAGCCCCAGCATTTT. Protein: CAIGGANHQPQHF.

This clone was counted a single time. CDR3 nucleotides: TGTGCCAGCAGTTTGGACGGGGACTACGAGCAGTACTTC. Translation gives CASSLDGDYEQYF. The chain is built from TRBV27 and TRBJ2-7; possible D gene TRBD2, 5 bases. The V end lost 3 bases, the J end lost 3 bases, and 9 bases lay between the germline ends. CDR1 and CDR2 (germline): MNHEY, SMNVEV (reference sequence). This CDR3 has 13 amino acids.

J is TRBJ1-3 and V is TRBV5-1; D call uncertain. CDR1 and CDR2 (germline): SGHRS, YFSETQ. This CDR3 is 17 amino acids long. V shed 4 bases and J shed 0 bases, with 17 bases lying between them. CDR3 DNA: TGCGCCAGCAGCCTAGTCACTAATACCCTCTCTGGAAACACCATATATTTT. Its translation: CASSLVTNTLSGNTIYF.

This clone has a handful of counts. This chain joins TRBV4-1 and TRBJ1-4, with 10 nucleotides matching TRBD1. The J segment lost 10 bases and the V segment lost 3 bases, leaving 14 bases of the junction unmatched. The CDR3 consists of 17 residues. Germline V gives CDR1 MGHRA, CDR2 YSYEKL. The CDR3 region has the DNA TGCGCCAGCAGCCACACACAGACCGGGACAGGGGCGGCAAAACTGTTTTTT. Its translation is CASSHTQTGTGAAKLFF.

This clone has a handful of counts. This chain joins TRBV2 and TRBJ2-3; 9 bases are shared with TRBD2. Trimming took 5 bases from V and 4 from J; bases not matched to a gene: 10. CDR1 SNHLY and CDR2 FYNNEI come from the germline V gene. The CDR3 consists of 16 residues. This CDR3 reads CASSWLAGGPSDTQYF. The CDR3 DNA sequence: TGTGCCAGCAGTTGGTTGGCGGGGGGGCCCTCAGATACGCAGTATTTT.

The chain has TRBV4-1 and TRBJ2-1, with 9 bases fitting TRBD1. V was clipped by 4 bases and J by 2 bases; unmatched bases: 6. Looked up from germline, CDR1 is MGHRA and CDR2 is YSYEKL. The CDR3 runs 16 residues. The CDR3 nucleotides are TGCGCCAGCAGCCGCACAGGGGGCGCGACCTACAATGAGCAGTTCTTC. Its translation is CASSRTGGATYNEQFF.

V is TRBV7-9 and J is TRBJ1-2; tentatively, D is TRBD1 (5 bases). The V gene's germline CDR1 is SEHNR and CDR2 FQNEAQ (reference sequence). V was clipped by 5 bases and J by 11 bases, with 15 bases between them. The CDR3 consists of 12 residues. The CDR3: CASSPGQWWYTF. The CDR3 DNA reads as TGTGCCAGCAGCCCAGGGCAATGGTGGTACACCTTC.

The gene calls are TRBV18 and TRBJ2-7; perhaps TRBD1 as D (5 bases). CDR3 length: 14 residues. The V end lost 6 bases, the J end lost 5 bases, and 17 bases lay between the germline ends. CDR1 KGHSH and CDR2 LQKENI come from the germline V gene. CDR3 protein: CASSPRVESNEQYF. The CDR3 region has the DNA TGTGCCAGCTCTCCCAGGGTCGAAAGCAACGAGCAGTACTTC.

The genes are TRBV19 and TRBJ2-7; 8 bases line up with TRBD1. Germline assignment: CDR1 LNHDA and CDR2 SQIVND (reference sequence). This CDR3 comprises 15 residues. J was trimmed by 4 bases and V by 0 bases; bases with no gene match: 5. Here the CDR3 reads CASSIDRDRWYEQYF. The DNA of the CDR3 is TGTGCCAGTAGTATAGACCGGGACAGGTGGTACGAGCAGTACTTC.

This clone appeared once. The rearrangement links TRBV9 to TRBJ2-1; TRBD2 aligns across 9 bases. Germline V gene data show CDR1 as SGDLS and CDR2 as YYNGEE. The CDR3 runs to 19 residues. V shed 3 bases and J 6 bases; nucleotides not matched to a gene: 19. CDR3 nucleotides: TGTGCCAGCAGCGCATCCACCGCAGGGGTAGCGGGGGCGGGCAATGAGCAGTTCTTC. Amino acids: CASSASTAGVAGAGNEQFF.